What follows describes a single TCR beta chain. This CDR3 comprises 16 residues. V shed 1 base and J shed 0 bases, with 14 bases lying between them. The V gene's germline CDR1 is SGHRS and CDR2 YFSETQ. Primers: 60 Vbeta forward and 13 Jbeta reverse. Method: immunoSEQ multiplex PCR; TCRdb's copy keeps in-frame clones and lacks some. The top ten clones hold under 2.5% of a sample with about 180,000 clones, 80% to 85% of them seen once. The data originate from a study of cytomegalovirus exposure and HLA in healthy donors. The rearrangement uses TRBV5-1 and TRBJ2-7, with D perhaps matching TRBD2 (6 bases). This TCR was sampled from a woman aged 25-40 years in good health and CMV-seronegative. The sample consisted of PBMCs. CDR3 in DNA: TGCGCCAGCAGCTTGACGGCGGGGCCGAGCTCCTACGAGCAGTACTTC. It specifies CASSLTAGPSSYEQYF. The entire variable domain, with the rest obtained from reference TRBV5-1 and TRBJ2-7, is as follows: KAGVTQTPRYLIKTRGQQVTLSCSPISGHRSVSWYQQTPGQGLQFLFEYFSETQRNKGNFPGRFSGRQFSNSRSEMNVSTLELGDSALYLCASSLTAGPSSYEQYFGPGTRLTVT.